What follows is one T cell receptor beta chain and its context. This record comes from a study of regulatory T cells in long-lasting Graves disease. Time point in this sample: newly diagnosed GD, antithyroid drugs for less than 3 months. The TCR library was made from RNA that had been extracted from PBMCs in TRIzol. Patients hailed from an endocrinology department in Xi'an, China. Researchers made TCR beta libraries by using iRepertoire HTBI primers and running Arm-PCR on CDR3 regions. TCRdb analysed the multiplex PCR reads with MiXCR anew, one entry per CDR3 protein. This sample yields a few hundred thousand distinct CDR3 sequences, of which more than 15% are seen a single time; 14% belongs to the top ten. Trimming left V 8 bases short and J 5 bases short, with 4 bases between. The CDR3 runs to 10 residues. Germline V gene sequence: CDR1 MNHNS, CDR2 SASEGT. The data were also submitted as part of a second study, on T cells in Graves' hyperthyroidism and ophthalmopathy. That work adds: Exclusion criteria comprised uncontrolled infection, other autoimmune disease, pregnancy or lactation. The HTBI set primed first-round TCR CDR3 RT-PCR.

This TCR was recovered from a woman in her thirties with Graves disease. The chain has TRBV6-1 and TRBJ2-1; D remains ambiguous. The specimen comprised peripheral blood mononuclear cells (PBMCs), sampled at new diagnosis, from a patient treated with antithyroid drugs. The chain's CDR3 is CASGNNEQFF. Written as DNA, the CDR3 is TGTGCCAGCGGGAACAATGAGCAGTTCTTC.